This TCR beta chain was identified during a study of T cell changes during pregnancy in multiple sclerosis. The germline V gene has CDR1 SNHLY and CDR2 FYNNEI. CDR3 length equals 15 residues. Trimming cost V 6 bases and J 9 bases; bases outside gene matches: 9. Measured with immunoSEQ multiplex PCR; TCRdb has only the in-frame clones, and not every one. The data show 40,000 to 60,000 clones, nearly 95% seen once. This sequence joins TRBV2 and TRBJ2-1; 12 nucleotides agree with TRBD1. Sequencing used peripheral blood, obtained after pregnancy. This receptor was identified in a female donor with multiple sclerosis, enrolled in a pregnancy study. DNA of the CDR3: TGTGCCAGCAGCCCCCCGGGGGACAGGGGGCTTGAGCAGTTCTTC. Amino acids: CASSPPGDRGLEQFF.